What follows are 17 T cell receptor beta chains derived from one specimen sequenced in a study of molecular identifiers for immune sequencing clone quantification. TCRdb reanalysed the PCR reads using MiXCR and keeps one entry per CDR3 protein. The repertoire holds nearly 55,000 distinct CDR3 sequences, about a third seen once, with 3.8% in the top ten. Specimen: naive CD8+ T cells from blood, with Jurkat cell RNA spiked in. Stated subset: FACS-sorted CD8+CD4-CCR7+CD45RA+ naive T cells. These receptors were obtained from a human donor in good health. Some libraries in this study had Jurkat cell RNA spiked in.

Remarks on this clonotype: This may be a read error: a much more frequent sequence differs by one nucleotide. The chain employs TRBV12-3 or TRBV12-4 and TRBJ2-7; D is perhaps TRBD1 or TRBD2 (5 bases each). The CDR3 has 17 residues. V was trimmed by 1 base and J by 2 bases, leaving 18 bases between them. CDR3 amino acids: CASSLVPWSGTPYEQYF. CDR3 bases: TGTGCCAGCAGTTTAGTTCCATGGTCCGGGACCCCCTACGAGCAGTACTTC.

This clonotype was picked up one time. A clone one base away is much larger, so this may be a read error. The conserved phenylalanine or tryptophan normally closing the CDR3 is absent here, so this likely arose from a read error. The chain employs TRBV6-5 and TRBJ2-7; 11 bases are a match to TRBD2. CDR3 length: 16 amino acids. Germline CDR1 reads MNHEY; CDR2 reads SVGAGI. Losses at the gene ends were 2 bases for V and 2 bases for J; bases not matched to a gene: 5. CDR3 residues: CASSYGGSGRAYEQYL. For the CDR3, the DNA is TGTGCCAGCAGTTACGGCGGTAGCGGGAGGGCCTACGAGCAGTACCTC.

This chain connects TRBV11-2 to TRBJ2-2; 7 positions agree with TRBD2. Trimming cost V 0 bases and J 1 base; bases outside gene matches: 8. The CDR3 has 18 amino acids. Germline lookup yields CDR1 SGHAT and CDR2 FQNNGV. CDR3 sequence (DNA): TGTGCCAGCAGCTTAGATTCAAGGCCGGGAGGGAACACCGGGGAGCTGTTTTTT. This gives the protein CASSLDSRPGGNTGELFF.

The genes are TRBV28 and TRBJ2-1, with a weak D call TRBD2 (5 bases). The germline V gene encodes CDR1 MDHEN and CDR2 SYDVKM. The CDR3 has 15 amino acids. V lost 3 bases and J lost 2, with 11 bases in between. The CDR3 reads CASSFTGWTYNEQFF. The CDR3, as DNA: TGTGCCAGCAGTTTTACGGGATGGACCTACAATGAGCAGTTCTTC.

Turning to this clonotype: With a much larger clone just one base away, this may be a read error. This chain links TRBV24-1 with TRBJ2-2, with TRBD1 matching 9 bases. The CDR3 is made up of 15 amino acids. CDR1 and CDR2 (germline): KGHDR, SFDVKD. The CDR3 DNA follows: TGTTCCACCAGTGATTGGGACAGGGACACCGGGGAGCTGTTTTTT. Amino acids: CSTSDWDRDTGELFF.

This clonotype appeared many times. CDR3 protein: CSARYRASQADTQYF. The CDR3, as DNA: TGCAGTGCTAGATATCGGGCTAGTCAGGCAGATACGCAGTATTTT. The V and J genes are TRBV20-1 and TRBJ2-3; no clear D. Germline CDR1 and CDR2: DFQATT and SNEGSKA (reference sequence). The CDR3 consists of 15 residues. V was trimmed by 2 bases and J by 4 bases, leaving 16 bases between them.

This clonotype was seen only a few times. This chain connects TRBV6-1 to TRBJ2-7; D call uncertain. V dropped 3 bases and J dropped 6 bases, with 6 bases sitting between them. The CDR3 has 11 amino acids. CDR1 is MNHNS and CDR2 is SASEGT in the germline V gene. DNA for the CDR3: TGTGCCAGCAGTGACCTGCCCGAGCAGTACTTC. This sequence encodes CASSDLPEQYF.

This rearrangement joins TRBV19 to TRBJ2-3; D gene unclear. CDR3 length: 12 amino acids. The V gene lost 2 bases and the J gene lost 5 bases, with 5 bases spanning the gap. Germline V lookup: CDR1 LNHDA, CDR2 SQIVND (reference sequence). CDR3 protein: CASSIWRDTQYF. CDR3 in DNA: TGTGCCAGTAGTATATGGAGAGATACGCAGTATTTT. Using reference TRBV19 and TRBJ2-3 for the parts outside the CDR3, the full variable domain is DGGITQSPKYLFRKEGQNVTLSCEQNLNHDAMYWYRQDPGQGLRLIYYSQIVNDFQKGDIAEGYSVSREKKESFPLTVTSAQKNPTAFYLCASSIWRDTQYFGPGTRLTVL.

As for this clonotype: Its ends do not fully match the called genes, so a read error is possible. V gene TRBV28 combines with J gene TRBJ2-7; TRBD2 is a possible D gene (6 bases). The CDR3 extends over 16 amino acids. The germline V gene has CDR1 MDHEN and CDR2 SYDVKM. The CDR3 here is CTSSPPRREGGYEQYF. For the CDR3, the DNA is TGTACCAGCAGCCCGCCAAGGAGGGAAGGAGGTTACGAGCAGTACTTC.

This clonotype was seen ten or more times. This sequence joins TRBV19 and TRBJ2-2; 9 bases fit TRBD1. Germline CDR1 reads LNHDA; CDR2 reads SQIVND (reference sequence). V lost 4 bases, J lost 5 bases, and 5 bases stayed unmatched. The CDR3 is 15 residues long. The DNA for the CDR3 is TGTGCCAGTAGTACCCTACAGGGGGCAACCGGGGAGCTGTTTTTT. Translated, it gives CASSTLQGATGELFF.

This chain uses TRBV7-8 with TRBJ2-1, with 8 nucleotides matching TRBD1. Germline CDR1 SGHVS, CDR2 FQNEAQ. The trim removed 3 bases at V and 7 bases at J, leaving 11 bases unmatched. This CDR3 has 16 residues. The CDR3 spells CASSLGRLTGGNEQFF. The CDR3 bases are TGTGCCAGCAGCTTGGGTCGCCTAACAGGGGGGAATGAGCAGTTCTTC.

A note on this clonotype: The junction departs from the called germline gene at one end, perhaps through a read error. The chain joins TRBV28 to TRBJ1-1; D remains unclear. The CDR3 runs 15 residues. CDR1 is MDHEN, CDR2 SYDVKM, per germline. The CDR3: CASSWVRRLNTEAIF. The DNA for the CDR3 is TGTGCCAGCAGCTGGGTCCGGAGGCTGAACACTGAAGCTATCTTT.

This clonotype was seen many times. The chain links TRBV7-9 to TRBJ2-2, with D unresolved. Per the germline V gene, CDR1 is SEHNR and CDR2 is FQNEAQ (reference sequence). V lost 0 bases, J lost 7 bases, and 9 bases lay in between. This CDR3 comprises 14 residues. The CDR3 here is CASSLALEIGELFF. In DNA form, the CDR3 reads TGTGCCAGCAGCTTAGCTCTCGAAATCGGGGAGCTGTTTTTT.

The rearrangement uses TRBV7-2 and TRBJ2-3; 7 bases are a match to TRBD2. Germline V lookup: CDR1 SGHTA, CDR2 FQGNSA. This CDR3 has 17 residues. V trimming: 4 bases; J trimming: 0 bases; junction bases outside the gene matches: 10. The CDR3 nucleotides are TGTGCCAGCAGCTCCCTGCTCGCGGGAGCTAGCACAGATACGCAGTATTTT. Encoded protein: CASSSLLAGASTDTQYF.

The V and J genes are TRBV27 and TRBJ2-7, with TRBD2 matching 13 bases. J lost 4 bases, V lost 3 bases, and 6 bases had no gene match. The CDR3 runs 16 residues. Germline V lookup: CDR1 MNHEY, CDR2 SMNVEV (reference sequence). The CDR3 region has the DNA TGTGCCAGCAGTTTTGGACTAGCGGGAGTGCGATACGAGCAGTACTTC. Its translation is CASSFGLAGVRYEQYF.

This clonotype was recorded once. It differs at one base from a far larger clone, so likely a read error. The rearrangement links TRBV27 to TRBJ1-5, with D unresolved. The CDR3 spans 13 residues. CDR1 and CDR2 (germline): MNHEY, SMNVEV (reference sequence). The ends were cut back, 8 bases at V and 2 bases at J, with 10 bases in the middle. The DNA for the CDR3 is TGTGCCAGCTGCCTAGGAGGCAATCAGCCCCAGCATTTT. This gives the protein CASCLGGNQPQHF.

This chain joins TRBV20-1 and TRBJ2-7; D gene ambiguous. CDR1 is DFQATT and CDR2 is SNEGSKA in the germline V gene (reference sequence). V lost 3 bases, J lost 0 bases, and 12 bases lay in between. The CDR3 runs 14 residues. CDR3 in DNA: TGCAGTGCTAGTCTCTTACTAACCTCCTACGAGCAGTACTTC. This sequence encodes CSASLLLTSYEQYF.